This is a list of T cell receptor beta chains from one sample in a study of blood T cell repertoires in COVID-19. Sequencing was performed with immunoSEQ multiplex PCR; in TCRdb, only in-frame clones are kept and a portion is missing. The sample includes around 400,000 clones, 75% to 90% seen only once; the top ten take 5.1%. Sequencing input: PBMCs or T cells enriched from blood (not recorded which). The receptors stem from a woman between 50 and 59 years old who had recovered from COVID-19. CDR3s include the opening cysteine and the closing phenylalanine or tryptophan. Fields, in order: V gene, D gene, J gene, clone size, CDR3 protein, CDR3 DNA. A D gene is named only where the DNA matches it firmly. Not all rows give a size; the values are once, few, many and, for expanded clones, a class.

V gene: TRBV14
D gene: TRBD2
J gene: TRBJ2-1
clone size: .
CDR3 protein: CASSYGLAADNNEQFF
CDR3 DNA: TGTGCCAGCAGCTACGGACTAGCGGCAGACAACAATGAGCAGTTCTTC

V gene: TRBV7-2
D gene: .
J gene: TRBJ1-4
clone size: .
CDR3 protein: CASSWRDGPEKLFF
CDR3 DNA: TGTGCCAGCAGCTGGAGGGACGGCCCTGAAAAACTGTTTTTT

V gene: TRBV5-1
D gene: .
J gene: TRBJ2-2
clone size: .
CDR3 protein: CASSPFSQSSDYTGELFF
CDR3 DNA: TGCGCCAGCAGCCCTTTTTCGCAATCTAGCGACTACACCGGGGAGCTGTTTTTT

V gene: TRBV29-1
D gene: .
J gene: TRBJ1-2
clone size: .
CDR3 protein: CSVGEGGYGYTF
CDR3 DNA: TGCAGCGTTGGCGAAGGGGGCTATGGCTACACCTTC

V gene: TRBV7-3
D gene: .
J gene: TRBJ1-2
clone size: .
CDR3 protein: CASSLDGGYGYTF
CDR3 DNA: TGTGCCAGCAGCTTAGATGGCGGCTATGGCTACACCTTC

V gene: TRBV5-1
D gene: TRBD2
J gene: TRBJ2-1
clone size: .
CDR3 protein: CASSLAPSGNYNEQFF
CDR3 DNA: TGCGCCAGCAGCTTGGCGCCTAGCGGGAACTACAATGAGCAGTTCTTC

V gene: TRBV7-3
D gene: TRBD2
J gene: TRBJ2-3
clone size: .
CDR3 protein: CASSGGLAGDTQYF
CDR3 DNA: TGTGCCAGCAGCGGGGGCCTAGCGGGAGATACGCAGTATTTT

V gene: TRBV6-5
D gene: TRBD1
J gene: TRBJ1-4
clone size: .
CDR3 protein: CASRWTGQGMEKLFF
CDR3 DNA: TGTGCCAGCAGGTGGACGGGACAGGGAATGGAAAAACTGTTTTTT

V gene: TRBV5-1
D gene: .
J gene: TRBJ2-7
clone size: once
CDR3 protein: CASSIQGYEQYF
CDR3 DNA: TGCGCCAGCAGCATCCAGGGTTACGAGCAGTACTTC

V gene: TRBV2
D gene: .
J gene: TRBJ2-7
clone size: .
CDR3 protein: CASTQEDSYEQYF
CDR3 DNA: TGTGCCAGTACACAAGAGGACAGCTACGAGCAGTACTTC

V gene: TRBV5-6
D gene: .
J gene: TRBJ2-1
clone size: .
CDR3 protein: CASSQRPSSYNEQFF
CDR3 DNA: TGTGCCAGCAGCCAACGCCCGAGCTCCTACAATGAGCAGTTCTTC

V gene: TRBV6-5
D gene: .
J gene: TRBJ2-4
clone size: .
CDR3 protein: CASSRATGTKNIQYF
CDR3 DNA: TGTGCCAGCAGTCGAGCGACGGGGACCAAAAACATTCAGTACTTC

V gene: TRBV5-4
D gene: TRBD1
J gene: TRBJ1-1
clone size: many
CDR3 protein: CASSSWTGRISEAFF
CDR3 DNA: TGTGCCAGCAGCTCCTGGACAGGGAGGATTTCTGAAGCTTTCTTT

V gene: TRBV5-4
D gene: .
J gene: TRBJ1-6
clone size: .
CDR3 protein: CASSLDPSNPPLHF
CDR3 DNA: TGTGCCAGCAGCTTGGATCCGAGTAACCCACCCCTCCACTTT

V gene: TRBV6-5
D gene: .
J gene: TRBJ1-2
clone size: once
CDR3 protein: CASTRPGEANYGYTF
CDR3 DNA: TGTGCCAGCACTCGGCCGGGAGAGGCTAACTATGGCTACACCTTC

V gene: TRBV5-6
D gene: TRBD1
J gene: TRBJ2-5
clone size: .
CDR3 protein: CASSFGRGTGGETQYF
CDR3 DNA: TGTGCCAGCAGCTTTGGCAGGGGGACAGGGGGAGAGACCCAGTACTTC

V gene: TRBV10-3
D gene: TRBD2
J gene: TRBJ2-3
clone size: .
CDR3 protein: CAISASGGVLSTDTQYF
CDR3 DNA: TGTGCCATCAGTGCTAGCGGGGGAGTCTTAAGCACAGATACGCAGTATTTT

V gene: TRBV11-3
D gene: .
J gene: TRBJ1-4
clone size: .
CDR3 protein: CASSLQGGRGGEKLFF
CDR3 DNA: TGTGCCAGCAGCCTTCAGGGTGGCAGGGGTGGTGAAAAACTGTTTTTT

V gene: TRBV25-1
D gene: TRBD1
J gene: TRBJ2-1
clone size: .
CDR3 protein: CANPLGTAYNEQFF
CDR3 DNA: TGTGCCAACCCCCTCGGGACAGCTTACAATGAGCAGTTCTTC

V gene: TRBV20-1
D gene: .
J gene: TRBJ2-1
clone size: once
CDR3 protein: CSASSVVGGTYNEQFF
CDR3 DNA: TGCAGTGCTAGTTCGGTTGTGGGCGGGACCTACAATGAGCAGTTCTTC

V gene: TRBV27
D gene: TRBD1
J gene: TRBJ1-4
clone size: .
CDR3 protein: CASSFLGTGVSKLFF
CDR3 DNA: TGTGCCAGCAGTTTCCTCGGGACAGGGGTGTCAAAACTGTTTTTT

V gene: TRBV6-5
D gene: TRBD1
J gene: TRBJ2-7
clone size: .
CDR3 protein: CASSYPDRDEQYF
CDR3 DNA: TGTGCCAGCAGTTACCCCGACAGGGACGAGCAGTACTTC

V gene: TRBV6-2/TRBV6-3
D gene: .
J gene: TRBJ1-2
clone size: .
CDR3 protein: CASIPQGGSYGYTF
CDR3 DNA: TGTGCCAGCATCCCCCAGGGCGGTTCTTATGGCTACACCTTC

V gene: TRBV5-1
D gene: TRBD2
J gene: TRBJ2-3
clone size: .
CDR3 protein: CASSSPGLAGGPGDTQYF
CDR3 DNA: TGCGCCAGCAGCTCCCCAGGACTAGCGGGGGGGCCGGGAGATACGCAGTATTTT

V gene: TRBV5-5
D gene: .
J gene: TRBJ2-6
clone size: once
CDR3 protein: CASSSLARQGPGANVLTF
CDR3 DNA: TGTGCCAGCAGCTCGCTAGCGAGACAGGGTCCTGGGGCCAACGTCCTGACTTTC

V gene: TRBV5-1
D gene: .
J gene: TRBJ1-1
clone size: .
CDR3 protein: CASSPPGTEAFF
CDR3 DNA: TGCGCCAGCAGCCCCCCAGGGACTGAAGCTTTCTTT

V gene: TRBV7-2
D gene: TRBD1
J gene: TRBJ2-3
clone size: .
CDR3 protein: CASSSPGGFFSTDTQYF
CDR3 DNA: TGTGCCAGCAGCTCCCCAGGGGGATTTTTTAGCACAGATACGCAGTATTTT

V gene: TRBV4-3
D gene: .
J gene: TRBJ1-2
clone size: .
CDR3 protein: CASSQVSGAASSYTF
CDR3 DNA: TGCGCCAGCAGCCAAGTTTCTGGGGCAGCTAGTAGCTACACCTTC

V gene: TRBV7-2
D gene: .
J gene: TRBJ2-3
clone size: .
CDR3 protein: CASSPPPLGDTQYF
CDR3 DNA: TGTGCCAGCAGCCCCCCTCCACTCGGGGATACGCAGTATTTT

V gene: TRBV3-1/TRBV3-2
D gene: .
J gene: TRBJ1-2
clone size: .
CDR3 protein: CASSPRGGFTSGYTF
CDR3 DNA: TGTGCCAGCAGCCCACGGGGGGGATTTACTAGTGGCTACACCTTC

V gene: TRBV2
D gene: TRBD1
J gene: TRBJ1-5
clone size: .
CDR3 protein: CASSGDSSPQHF
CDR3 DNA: TGTGCCAGCAGTGGGGACAGCTCGCCCCAGCATTTT

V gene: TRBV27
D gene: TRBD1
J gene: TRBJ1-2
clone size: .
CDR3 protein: CASRSSGQGTEGYTF
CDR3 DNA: TGTGCCAGCAGATCCTCGGGACAGGGGACTGAAGGCTACACCTTC

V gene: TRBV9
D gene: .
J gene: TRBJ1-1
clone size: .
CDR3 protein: CASSVEAGVYTEAFF
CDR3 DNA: TGTGCCAGCAGCGTAGAGGCGGGGGTCTACACTGAAGCTTTCTTT

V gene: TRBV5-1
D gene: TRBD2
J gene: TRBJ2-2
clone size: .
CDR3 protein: CASSSRSGRASTGELFF
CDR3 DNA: TGCGCCAGCAGCTCGCGGAGCGGGAGGGCCAGCACCGGGGAGCTGTTTTTT

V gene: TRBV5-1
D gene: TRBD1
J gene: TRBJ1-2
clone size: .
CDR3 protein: CASSLVGGDYGYTF
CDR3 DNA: TGCGCCAGCAGCTTGGTAGGGGGCGACTATGGCTACACCTTC

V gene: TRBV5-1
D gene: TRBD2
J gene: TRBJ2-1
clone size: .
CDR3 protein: CASSLGGLASYNEQFF
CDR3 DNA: TGCGCCAGCAGCTTGGGGGGACTAGCTTCCTACAATGAGCAGTTCTTC

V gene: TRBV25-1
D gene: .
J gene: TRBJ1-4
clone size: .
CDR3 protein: CASSEGDNGKLFF
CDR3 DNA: TGTGCCAGCAGTGAGGGGGACAACGGAAAACTGTTTTTT

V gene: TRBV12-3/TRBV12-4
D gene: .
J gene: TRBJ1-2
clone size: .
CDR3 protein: CASSLWQGIGYTF
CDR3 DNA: TGTGCCAGCAGTTTGTGGCAGGGGATTGGCTACACCTTC

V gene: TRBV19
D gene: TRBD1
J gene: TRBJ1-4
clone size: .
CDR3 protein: CASSARQGPNEKLFF
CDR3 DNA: TGTGCCAGTAGTGCCAGACAGGGGCCTAATGAAAAACTGTTTTTT

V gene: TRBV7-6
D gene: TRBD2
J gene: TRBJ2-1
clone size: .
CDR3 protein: CASSRLSGVVYNEQFF
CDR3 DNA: TGTGCCAGCAGCCGCCTCAGCGGGGTGGTCTACAATGAGCAGTTCTTC

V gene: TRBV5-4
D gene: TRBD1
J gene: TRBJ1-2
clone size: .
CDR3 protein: CASSLDRGVANYGYTF
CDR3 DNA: TGTGCCAGCAGCCTCGACAGGGGCGTGGCTAACTATGGCTACACCTTC

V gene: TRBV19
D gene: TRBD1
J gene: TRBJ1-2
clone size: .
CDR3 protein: CASRNGGGQGGYGYTF
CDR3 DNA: TGTGCCAGCCGAAACGGAGGCGGACAGGGAGGCTATGGCTACACCTTC

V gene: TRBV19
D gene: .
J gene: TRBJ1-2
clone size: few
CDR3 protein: CASSHRVRGYTF
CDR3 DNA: TGTGCCAGTAGTCACAGGGTGAGAGGCTACACCTTC

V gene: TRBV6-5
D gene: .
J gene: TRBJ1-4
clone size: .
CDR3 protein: CASSYRGRADEKLFF
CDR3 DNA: TGTGCCAGCAGTTACCGTGGCAGGGCGGACGAAAAACTGTTTTTT

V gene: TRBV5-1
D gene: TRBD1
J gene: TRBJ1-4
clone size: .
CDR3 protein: CASSRVGGAGEKLFF
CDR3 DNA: TGCGCCAGCAGCCGCGTAGGGGGCGCCGGTGAAAAACTGTTTTTT

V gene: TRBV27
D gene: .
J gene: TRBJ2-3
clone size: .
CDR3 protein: CASRPVRGNTDTQYF
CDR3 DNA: TGTGCCAGCAGACCCGTCCGGGGAAACACAGATACGCAGTATTTT

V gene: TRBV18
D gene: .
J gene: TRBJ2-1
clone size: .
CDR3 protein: CASSLQELEQFF
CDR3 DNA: TGTGCCAGCTCATTACAGGAGCTTGAGCAGTTCTTC

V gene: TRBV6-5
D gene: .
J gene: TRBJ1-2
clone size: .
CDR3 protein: CASRTTVTNYGYTF
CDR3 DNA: TGTGCCAGCAGGACGACAGTAACTAACTATGGCTACACCTTC

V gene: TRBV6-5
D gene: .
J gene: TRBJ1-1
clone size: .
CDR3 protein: CASSDTAIGTEAFF
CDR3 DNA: TGTGCCAGCAGCGACACAGCAATAGGAACTGAAGCTTTCTTT

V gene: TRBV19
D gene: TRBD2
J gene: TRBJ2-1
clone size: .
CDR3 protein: CASSRAGLGYNEQFF
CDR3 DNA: TGTGCCAGTAGTAGAGCGGGACTAGGCTACAATGAGCAGTTCTTC

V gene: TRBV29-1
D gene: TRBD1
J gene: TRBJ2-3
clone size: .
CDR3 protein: CSVDPGTGETDTQYF
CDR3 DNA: TGCAGCGTTGACCCCGGGACAGGGGAAACAGATACGCAGTATTTT

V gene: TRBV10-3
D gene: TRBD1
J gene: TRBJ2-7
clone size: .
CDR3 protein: CAISDPSGTASEQYF
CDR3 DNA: TGTGCCATCAGTGACCCTTCCGGGACAGCAAGCGAGCAGTACTTC

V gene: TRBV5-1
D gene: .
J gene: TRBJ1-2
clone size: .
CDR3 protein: CASSGGQGNYGYTF
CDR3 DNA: TGCGCCAGCAGCGGGGGCCAGGGGAACTATGGCTACACCTTC

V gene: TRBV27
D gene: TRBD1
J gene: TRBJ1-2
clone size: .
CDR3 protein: CASSSTGGYSGYTF
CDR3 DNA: TGTGCCAGCAGTTCGACAGGGGGATATAGTGGCTACACCTTC

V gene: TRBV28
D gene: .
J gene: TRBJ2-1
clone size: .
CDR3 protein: CASSSALIGNEQFF
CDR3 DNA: TGTGCCAGCAGCTCCGCGCTTATCGGCAATGAGCAGTTCTTC

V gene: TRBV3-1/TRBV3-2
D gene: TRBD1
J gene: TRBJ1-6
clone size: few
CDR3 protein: CASSQEQGTISPLHF
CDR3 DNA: TGTGCCAGCAGCCAAGAACAGGGGACGATCTCACCCCTCCACTTT

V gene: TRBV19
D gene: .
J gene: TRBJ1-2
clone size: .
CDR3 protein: CALDGGYTF
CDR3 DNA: TGTGCGCTAGACGGTGGCTACACCTTC

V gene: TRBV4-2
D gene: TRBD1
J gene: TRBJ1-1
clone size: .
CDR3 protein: CASSRPPGQGNTEAFF
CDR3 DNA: TGTGCCAGCAGCCGACCCCCGGGACAGGGGAACACTGAAGCTTTCTTT